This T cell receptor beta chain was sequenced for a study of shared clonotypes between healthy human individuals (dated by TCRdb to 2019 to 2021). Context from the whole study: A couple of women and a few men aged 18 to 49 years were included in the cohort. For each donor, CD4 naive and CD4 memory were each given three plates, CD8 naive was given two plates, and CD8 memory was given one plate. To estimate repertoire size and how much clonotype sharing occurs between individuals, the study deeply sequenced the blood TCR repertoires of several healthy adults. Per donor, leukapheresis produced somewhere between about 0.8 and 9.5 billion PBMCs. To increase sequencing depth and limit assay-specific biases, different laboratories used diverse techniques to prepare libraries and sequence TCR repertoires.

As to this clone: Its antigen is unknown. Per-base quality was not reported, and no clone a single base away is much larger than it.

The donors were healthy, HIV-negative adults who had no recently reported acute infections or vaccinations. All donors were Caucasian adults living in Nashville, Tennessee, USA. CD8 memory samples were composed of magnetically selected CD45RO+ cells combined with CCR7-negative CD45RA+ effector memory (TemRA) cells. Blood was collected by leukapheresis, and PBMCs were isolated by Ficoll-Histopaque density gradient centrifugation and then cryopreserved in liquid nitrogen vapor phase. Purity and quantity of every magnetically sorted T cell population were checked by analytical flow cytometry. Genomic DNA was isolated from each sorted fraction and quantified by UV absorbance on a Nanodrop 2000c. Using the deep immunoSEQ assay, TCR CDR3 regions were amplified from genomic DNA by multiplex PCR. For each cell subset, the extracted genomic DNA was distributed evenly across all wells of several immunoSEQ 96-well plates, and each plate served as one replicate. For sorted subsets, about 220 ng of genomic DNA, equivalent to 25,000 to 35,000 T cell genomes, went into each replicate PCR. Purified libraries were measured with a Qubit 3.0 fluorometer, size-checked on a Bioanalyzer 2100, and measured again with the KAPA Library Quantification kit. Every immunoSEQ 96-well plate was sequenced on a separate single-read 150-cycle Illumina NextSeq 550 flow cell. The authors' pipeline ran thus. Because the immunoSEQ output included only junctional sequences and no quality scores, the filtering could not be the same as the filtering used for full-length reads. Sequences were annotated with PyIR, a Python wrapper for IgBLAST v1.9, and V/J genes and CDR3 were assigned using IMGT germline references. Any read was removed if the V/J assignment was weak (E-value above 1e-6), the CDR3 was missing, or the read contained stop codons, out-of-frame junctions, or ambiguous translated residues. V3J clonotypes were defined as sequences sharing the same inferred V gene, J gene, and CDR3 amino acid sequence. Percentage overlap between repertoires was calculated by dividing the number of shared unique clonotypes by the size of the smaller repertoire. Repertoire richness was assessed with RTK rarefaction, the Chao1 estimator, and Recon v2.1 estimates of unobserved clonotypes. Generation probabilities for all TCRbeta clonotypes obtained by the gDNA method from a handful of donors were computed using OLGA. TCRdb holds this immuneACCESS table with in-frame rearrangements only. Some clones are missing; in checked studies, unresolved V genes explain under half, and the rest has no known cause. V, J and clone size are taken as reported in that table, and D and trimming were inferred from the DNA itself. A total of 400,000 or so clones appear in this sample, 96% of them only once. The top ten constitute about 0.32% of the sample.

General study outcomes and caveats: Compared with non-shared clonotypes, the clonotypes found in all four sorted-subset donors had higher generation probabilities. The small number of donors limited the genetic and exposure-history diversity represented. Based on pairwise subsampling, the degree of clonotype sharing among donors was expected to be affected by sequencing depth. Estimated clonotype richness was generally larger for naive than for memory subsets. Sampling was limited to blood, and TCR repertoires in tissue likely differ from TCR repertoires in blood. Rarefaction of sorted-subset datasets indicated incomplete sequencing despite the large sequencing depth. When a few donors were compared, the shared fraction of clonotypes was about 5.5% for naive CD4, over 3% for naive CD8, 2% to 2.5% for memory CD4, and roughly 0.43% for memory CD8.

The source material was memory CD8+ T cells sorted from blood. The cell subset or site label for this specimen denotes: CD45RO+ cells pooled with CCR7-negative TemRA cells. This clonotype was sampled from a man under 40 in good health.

The DNA is as follows: TGTGCCAGCAGCCCAAAACAGGGCTTTGAAGCTTTCTTT. Its protein product is CASSPKQGFEAFF. This sequence uses TRBV7-9 and TRBJ1-1, and the D gene may be TRBD1, 6 bases matching. At the junction V is shortened by 5 bases and J by 7 bases, with 14 bases in between. CDR1 and CDR2, looked up from the germline V gene (reference sequence), are SEHNR and FQNEAQ. The CDR3 has 13 amino acids, counting the end cysteine and phenylalanine. Kept here is only the CDR3 DNA, which spans 39 bases and is read in frame from base 1.